A single sample gave rise to the 20 T cell receptor beta chains below, sequenced in a study of OX40 agonist ivuxolimab in advanced cancers. Sequencing used immunoSEQ multiplex PCR; TCRdb keeps in-frame clones, though not all of them. The table shows about 67,000 clones, with 70% to 90% occurring only once. Sequenced here: CD4+ or CD8+ T cells sorted from blood, sampled in a trial of the OX40 agonist ivuxolimab. Receptor source: an adult with an advanced solid tumor such as melanoma, head and neck, liver or kidney cancer.

The gene calls are TRBV14 and TRBJ2-5; 11 nucleotides line up with TRBD2. V was pared by 1 base and J by 5 bases, with 6 bases of the junction left unmatched. The CDR3 consists of 16 residues. Germline V gives CDR1 SGHDN, CDR2 FVKESK. CDR3 protein: CASSQGTSGSSETQYF. DNA for the CDR3: TGTGCCAGCAGCCAAGGCACTAGCGGGAGTTCGGAGACCCAGTACTTC.

For the CDR3, the DNA is TGCAGCGTGTCCCCGGGACTAGCGGGACGTGCCAAAAACATTCAGTACTTC. Translating it yields CSVSPGLAGRAKNIQYF. The gene calls are TRBV29-1 and TRBJ2-4, with 13 bases fitting TRBD2. CDR1 SQVTM and CDR2 ANQGSEA come from the germline V gene. The V and J ends lost 6 bases and 1 base, in that order; junction bases with no gene match: 9. The CDR3 has 17 amino acids. The full variable domain, in which reference TRBV29-1 and TRBJ2-4 provide the parts outside the CDR3, is SAVISQKPSRDICQRGTSLTIQCQVDSQVTMMFWYRQQPGQSLTLIATANQGSEATYESGFVIDKFPISRPNLTFSTLTVSNMSPEDSSIYLCSVSPGLAGRAKNIQYFGAGTRLSVL.

CDR3 sequence reads: CASSEDYTDTQYF. The CDR3 coding sequence is TGCGCCAGCAGTGAGGACTACACAGATACGCAGTATTTT. This sequence joins TRBV10-1 and TRBJ2-3, with D tentatively TRBD2 (5 bases). CDR3 size: 13 residues. CDR1 is WNHNN and CDR2 is SYGVQD in the germline V gene (reference sequence). Trimming shortened V by 2 bases and J by 2 bases, and 5 bases separated the two germline ends.

V is TRBV4-2 and J is TRBJ1-1, with D unresolved. Germline V gives CDR1 LGHNA, CDR2 YNFKEQ. CDR3 length equals 15 residues. V was clipped by 0 bases and J by 7 bases, with 15 bases between them. DNA of the CDR3: TGTGCCAGCAGCCAAGAAGCCCGGCAGAACGATGAAGCTTTCTTT. It translates to CASSQEARQNDEAFF.

Written as DNA, the CDR3 is TGTGCCAGCAGCCCGGGGACTAGCGGGATGGGAGTAGAGACCCAGTACTTC. Translating gives CASSPGTSGMGVETQYF. The chain recombines TRBV11-2 with TRBJ2-5; TRBD2 matches at 13 bases. The CDR3 has 17 residues. Per germline, CDR1 SGHAT and CDR2 FQNNGV. Trimming removed 5 bases from V and 4 bases from J; junction bases left unmatched: 10.

The rearrangement uses TRBV7-8 and TRBJ1-2, with D possibly being TRBD1 (6 bases). Germline CDR1 SGHVS, CDR2 FQNEAQ. V was clipped by 8 bases and J by 3 bases, with 13 bases between them. The CDR3 length is 13 residues. This CDR3 is CASGGRGDYGYTF. The CDR3 DNA reads as TGTGCCAGCGGCGGCAGGGGTGACTATGGCTACACCTTC. Full variable domain (outside the CDR3, taken from reference TRBV7-8 and TRBJ1-2): GAGVSQSPRYKVAKRGQDVALRCDPISGHVSLFWYQQALGQGPEFLTYFQNEAQLDKSGLPSDRFFAERPEGSVSTLKIQRTQQEDSAVYLCASGGRGDYGYTFGSGTRLTVV.

The V gene is TRBV4-1, the J gene TRBJ2-1; 14 bases map to TRBD2. This CDR3 is built from 19 residues. J gave up 2 bases and V 0 bases, and 6 bases lay outside the gene matches. Germline CDR1 reads MGHRA; CDR2 reads YSYEKL. CDR3 amino acids: CASSQDRGLAGATYNEQFF. CDR3 DNA sequence: TGCGCCAGCAGCCAAGATAGGGGACTAGCGGGGGCCACCTACAATGAGCAGTTCTTC.

DNA of the CDR3: TGTGCCAGTACGCAGGCTACGAACACCGGGGAGCTGTTTTTT. It specifies CASTQATNTGELFF. V gene TRBV19 combines with J gene TRBJ2-2; D is unclear. Germline CDR1 LNHDA, CDR2 SQIVND (reference sequence). V was pared by 7 bases and J by 0 bases, with 9 bases between. The CDR3 is made up of 14 amino acids. The variable domain in full, with the rest retrieved from reference TRBV19 and TRBJ2-2, is DGGITQSPKYLFRKEGQNVTLSCEQNLNHDAMYWYRQDPGQGLRLIYYSQIVNDFQKGDIAEGYSVSREKKESFPLTVTSAQKNPTAFYLCASTQATNTGELFFGEGSRLTVL.

The chain combines TRBV9 with TRBJ1-1, with 7 bases identical to TRBD1. The germline gives CDR1 SGDLS, CDR2 YYNGEE. V dropped 4 bases and J dropped 1; count of bases not matched to a gene: 4. This CDR3 is built from 14 residues. The CDR3 sequence: CASSLDRENTEAFF. In DNA, the CDR3 is TGTGCCAGCAGCCTCGACAGGGAGAACACTGAAGCTTTCTTT.

The chain joins TRBV15 to TRBJ1-2; unclear D gene. Between the trimmed V and J ends, which lost 0 bases and 8 bases, there was a span of 10 bases. The CDR3 is made up of 13 amino acids. CDR1 and CDR2 (germline): LNHNV, YYDKDF (reference sequence). CDR3 sequence (DNA): TGTGCCACCAGCAGAGAGGAACGGGAGGGCTACACCTTC. Translation gives CATSREEREGYTF.

The chain links TRBV23-1 to TRBJ2-5; D ambiguous. The J call may be wrong; the DNA end is better matched by TRBJ2-7. Being an ORF, TRBV23-1 has a function that is uncertain. The length of the CDR3 is 16 residues. CDR3 in amino acids: CASSQSSTKTYYEQYF. Here the CDR3 DNA reads TGCGCCAGCAGTCAATCATCCACCAAGACGTACTACGAGCAGTACTTC.

The chain combines TRBV7-9 with TRBJ1-2; 7 bases map to TRBD1. The CDR3 totals 14 residues. After removal of 5 bases from V and 4 bases from J, the junction contained 7 bases not matched to a gene. Germline-derived CDR1 and CDR2 are SEHNR and FQNEAQ (reference sequence). The CDR3 nucleotides are TGTGCCAGCAGCCCCCCAGGGGGGAGCTATGGCTACACCTTC. It specifies CASSPPGGSYGYTF. The variable domain in full, completed from reference TRBV7-9 and TRBJ1-2, reads DTGVSQNPRHKITKRGQNVTFRCDPISEHNRLYWYRQTLGQGPEFLTYFQNEAQLEKSRLLSDRFSAERPKGSFSTLEIQRTEQGDSAMYLCASSPPGGSYGYTFGSGTRLTVV.

This sequence joins TRBV5-4 and TRBJ2-7; D possibly corresponds to TRBD2 (5 bases). The germline V gene has CDR1 SGHNT and CDR2 YYREEE (reference sequence). The CDR3 runs 16 residues. With 0 bases removed from V and 0 bases from J, the gap between germline ends came to 13 bases. In nucleotides, the CDR3 is TGTGCCAGCAGCTTGGCCGGGATAGCGAGCTCCTACGAGCAGTACTTC. The encoded protein is CASSLAGIASSYEQYF.

The chain couples TRBV6-1 to TRBJ1-2; the match to TRBD1 covers 9 bases. The germline V gene encodes CDR1 MNHNS and CDR2 SASEGT. Trimming at V came to 11 bases and at J to 7 bases, leaving 8 bases not matched to a gene. CDR3 length: 12 residues. The CDR3 DNA is TGTGCCGTACAGGGGGCCCTTATTGGCTACACCTTC. This sequence encodes CAVQGALIGYTF.

This clone was seen just once. V usage is TRBV18 and J usage is TRBJ2-5; D might be TRBD2 (6 bases). V lost 3 bases and J lost 4, with 9 bases in between. Germline V gene lookup returns CDR1 KGHSH and CDR2 LQKENI. This CDR3 region has 13 residues. CDR3 amino acids: CASSPQAGETQYF. The CDR3 DNA follows: TGTGCCAGCTCACCCCAAGCGGGAGAGACCCAGTACTTC. The full variable domain, rest sourced from reference TRBV18 and TRBJ2-5, is NAGVMQNPRHLVRRRGQEARLRCSPMKGHSHVYWYRQLPEEGLKFMVYLQKENIIDESGMPKERFSAEFPKEGPSILRIQQVVRGDSAAYFCASSPQAGETQYFGPGTRLLVL.

This clone appeared a few times. V gene TRBV6-6 combines with J gene TRBJ1-1; D gene unclear. This CDR3 region has 14 residues. Per germline, CDR1 MNHNY and CDR2 SVGAGI (reference sequence). With 8 bases removed from V and 5 bases from J, the gap between germline ends came to 18 bases. The CDR3 sequence is CASWELFLDTEAFF. CDR3 DNA: TGTGCCAGCTGGGAATTGTTTTTGGATACTGAAGCTTTCTTT.

The chain joins TRBV7-3 to TRBJ2-3; a weak D match, TRBD1 (5 bases). Germline loops: CDR1 SGHTA, CDR2 FQGTGA. The CDR3 covers 14 residues. The germline V and J ends were trimmed by 0 bases and 2 bases, with 6 bases remaining between them. CDR3 loop: CASSLTQATDTQYF. The CDR3 bases are TGTGCCAGCAGCTTAACACAGGCCACAGATACGCAGTATTTT.

The table lists this clone with a few counts. The chain carries TRBV5-1 and TRBJ2-5; TRBD2 matches 9 bases. Germline lookup yields CDR1 SGHRS and CDR2 YFSETQ. CDR3 length: 14 residues. Losses at the gene ends were 6 bases for V and 3 bases for J; bases not matched to a gene: 6. The CDR3 here is CASMRGGGEETQYF. The CDR3 region has the DNA TGCGCCAGCATGAGGGGCGGGGGGGAAGAGACCCAGTACTTC.

V gene TRBV7-8 combines with J gene TRBJ2-7; 9 bases match TRBD2. This CDR3 spans 14 amino acids. From germline, CDR1 is SGHVS and CDR2 FQNEAQ. Trimming took 5 bases from V and 1 from J; bases not matched to a gene: 3. This chain's CDR3 is CASSRTSASYEQYF. The CDR3 bases are TGTGCCAGCAGCAGGACTAGCGCGTCCTACGAGCAGTACTTC. The full variable domain, with the rest looked up from reference TRBV7-8 and TRBJ2-7, is GAGVSQSPRYKVAKRGQDVALRCDPISGHVSLFWYQQALGQGPEFLTYFQNEAQLDKSGLPSDRFFAERPEGSVSTLKIQRTQQEDSAVYLCASSRTSASYEQYFGPGTRLTVT.

The chain couples TRBV18 to TRBJ2-5, with no clear D. There are 11 residues in the CDR3. V was trimmed by 1 base and J by 5 bases, leaving 2 bases between them. The germline gives CDR1 KGHSH, CDR2 LQKENI. The CDR3 here is CASSPQETQYF. In DNA form, the CDR3 reads TGTGCCAGCTCACCACAGGAGACCCAGTACTTC.